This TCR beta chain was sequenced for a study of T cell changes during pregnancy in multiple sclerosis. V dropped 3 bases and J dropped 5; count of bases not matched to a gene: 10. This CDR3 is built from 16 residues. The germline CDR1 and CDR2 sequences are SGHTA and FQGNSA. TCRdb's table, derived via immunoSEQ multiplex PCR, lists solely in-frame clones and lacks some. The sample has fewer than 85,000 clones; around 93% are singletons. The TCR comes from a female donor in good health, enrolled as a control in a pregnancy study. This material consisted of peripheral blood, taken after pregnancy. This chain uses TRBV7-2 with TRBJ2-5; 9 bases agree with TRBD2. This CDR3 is CASSFLSGGRGETQYF. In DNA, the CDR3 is TGTGCCAGCAGCTTTTTATCTGGCGGGAGGGGGGAGACCCAGTACTTC.